A single sample gave rise to the 29 T cell receptor beta chains below, sequenced in a study of blood T cell repertoires in COVID-19. Clones were sequenced by immunoSEQ multiplex PCR, and TCRdb holds only the in-frame ones, with some missing. The sample gives some 38,000 clones, 80% to 85% of which show up once; 1.5% to 2% is in the top ten. The sample consisted of peripheral blood. Source of these receptors: a man aged 55 to 70 with COVID-19, enrolled during active disease.

This clone was counted only a few times. The chain joins TRBV6-5 to TRBJ2-1; no firm D call. Germline V gives CDR1 MNHEY, CDR2 SVGAGI. The CDR3 is 13 residues long. The ends were cut back, 9 bases at V and 6 bases at J, with 15 bases in the middle. CDR3 bases: TGTGCCAGTAATCCCGGAGTTCCCAATGAGCAGTTCTTC. It specifies CASNPGVPNEQFF.

The chain carries TRBV23-1 and TRBJ1-2; 12 positions match TRBD1. TRBV23-1 is flagged as an ORF with uncertain function. The CDR3 spans 16 residues. Trimming removed 4 bases from V and 4 bases from J; junction bases left unmatched: 7. As DNA, the CDR3 is TGCGCCAGCAGTCCCCCGGGACAGGGGGCGGGCTATGGCTACACCTTC. It codes for CASSPPGQGAGYGYTF.

The gene calls are TRBV5-4 and TRBJ2-1; 7 bases are a match to TRBD2. Germline CDR1 SGHNT, CDR2 YYREEE (reference sequence). The CDR3 covers 15 residues. The V and J ends lost 1 base and 6 bases, in that order; junction bases with no gene match: 7. The CDR3 coding sequence is TGTGCCAGCAGCTTGCCAGCGGGGAATATCAATGAGCAGTTCTTC. As protein: CASSLPAGNINEQFF. The whole variable domain, remainder taken from reference TRBV5-4 and TRBJ2-1, is ETGVTQSPTHLIKTRGQQVTLRCSSQSGHNTVSWYQQALGQGPQFIFQYYREEENGRGNFPPRFSGLQFPNYSSELNVNALELDDSALYLCASSLPAGNINEQFFGPGTRLTVL.

V is TRBV7-9 and J is TRBJ1-1; no reliable D call. The CDR3 covers 14 residues. In germline, CDR1 is SEHNR, CDR2 FQNEAQ (reference sequence). V was clipped by 3 bases and J by 0 bases, with 8 bases between them. In DNA form, the CDR3 reads TGTGCCAGCAGCTTGGAACAGTTGAACACTGAAGCTTTCTTT. Residues: CASSLEQLNTEAFF.

The rearrangement uses TRBV3-1 (or the pseudogene TRBV3-2) and TRBJ2-5; 7 nucleotides agree with TRBD2. Per the germline V gene, CDR1 is LGHDT and CDR2 is YNNKEL (reference sequence). This CDR3 comprises 15 residues. The V gene end was trimmed by 4 bases and the J gene end by 2 bases; junction bases not matched to a gene: 7. The CDR3: CASSPDRLAQETQYF. The CDR3 DNA reads as TGTGCCAGCAGCCCAGATCGACTAGCTCAAGAGACCCAGTACTTC.

The chain has TRBV28 and TRBJ1-5, with D uncertain. CDR3 length: 15 amino acids. Trimming removed 2 bases from V and 2 bases from J, with 10 bases in between. CDR1 MDHEN and CDR2 SYDVKM come from the germline V gene. In nucleotides, the CDR3 is TGTGCCAGCAGTTTAGGTACCTATGGCAATCAGCCCCAGCATTTT. This sequence encodes CASSLGTYGNQPQHF.

The table lists this clone with a few counts. The genes are TRBV11-1 and TRBJ2-3; D might be TRBD2 (6 bases). CDR3 length: 15 amino acids. The ends were cut back, 2 bases at V and 2 bases at J, with 11 bases in the middle. Germline V gene lookup returns CDR1 SGHAT and CDR2 FQDESV (reference sequence). The CDR3 sequence is CASSLFSGYTDTQYF. CDR3 DNA: TGTGCCAGCAGCTTATTTAGCGGATACACAGATACGCAGTATTTT.

V gene TRBV19 combines with J gene TRBJ1-3; D gene unclear. Trimming left V 5 bases short and J 0 bases short, with 14 bases between. This CDR3 region has 16 residues. The germline V gene encodes CDR1 LNHDA and CDR2 SQIVND (reference sequence). The CDR3, as DNA: TGTGCCAGTAGTCCCCAACACGTTCGCTCTGGAAACACCATATATTTT. Its translation: CASSPQHVRSGNTIYF.

The chain recombines TRBV7-9 with TRBJ1-2; 10 bases match TRBD1. CDR1 SEHNR and CDR2 FQNEAQ come from the germline V gene (reference sequence). The CDR3 runs 14 residues. The trim removed 1 base at V and 8 bases at J, leaving 4 bases unmatched. CDR3 loop: CASSLEGQGLGYTF. The CDR3 DNA follows: TGTGCCAGCAGCTTAGAGGGACAGGGGTTGGGCTACACCTTC.

The chain couples TRBV5-4 to TRBJ2-2, with D perhaps TRBD1 (6 bases). The V end lost 2 bases, the J end lost 1 base, and 12 bases lay between the germline ends. The CDR3 is 16 residues long. Germline loops: CDR1 SGHNT, CDR2 YYREEE (reference sequence). Here the CDR3 DNA reads TGTGCCAGCAGCTTTTTTACAGGGCTGAACACCGGGGAGCTGTTTTTT. Encoded protein: CASSFFTGLNTGELFF.

The rearrangement uses TRBV30 and TRBJ2-5; TRBD1 agrees at 9 bases. In germline, CDR1 is GTSNPN, CDR2 SVGIG (reference sequence). V was clipped by 4 bases and J by 4 bases; unmatched bases: 4. This CDR3 is built from 13 residues. The CDR3 region has the DNA TGTGCCTGGATTACAGGGGGCGGAGAGACCCAGTACTTC. It codes for CAWITGGGETQYF.

DNA for the CDR3: TGTGCCACCAGTGAGGACAGTTTTTCCACGCAGTATTTT. This sequence encodes CATSEDSFSTQYF. The chain employs TRBV24-1 and TRBJ2-3; perhaps TRBD1 as D (6 bases). This CDR3 comprises 13 residues. The ends were cut back, 4 bases at V and 9 bases at J, with 13 bases in the middle. Germline-derived CDR1 and CDR2 are KGHDR and SFDVKD.

The chain combines TRBV11-3 with TRBJ2-1; 9 bases match TRBD1. Germline-derived CDR1 and CDR2 are SGHNT and YENEEA. The V gene end was trimmed by 5 bases and the J gene end by 6 bases; junction bases not matched to a gene: 11. CDR3 size: 16 residues. The DNA of the CDR3 is TGTGCCAGCAGCGGAAGGGACAGGGACGGTCGCAATGAGCAGTTCTTC. As protein: CASSGRDRDGRNEQFF.

V gene TRBV7-2 combines with J gene TRBJ2-3; 10 nucleotides line up with TRBD2. Germline V gene sequence: CDR1 SGHTA, CDR2 FQGNSA. CDR3 size: 17 residues. J was trimmed by 4 bases and V by 2 bases; bases with no gene match: 9. The DNA of the CDR3 is TGTGCCAGCAGCTTAAAGGCTAGCGGGAGTCAATCAGATACGCAGTATTTT. Its protein is CASSLKASGSQSDTQYF.

The rearrangement uses TRBV4-1 and TRBJ1-1; no clear D gene. Germline-derived CDR1 and CDR2 are MGHRA and YSYEKL. The length of the CDR3 is 13 residues. V lost 1 base and J 5 bases, leaving 8 bases between the germline ends. For the CDR3, the DNA is TGCGCCAGCAGCCAAGCTACTTTAACTGAAGCTTTCTTT. It is translated as CASSQATLTEAFF.

The chain joins TRBV7-2 to TRBJ1-2; TRBD1 matches at 11 bases. Germline CDR1 and CDR2: SGHTA and FQGNSA. Trimming cost V 5 bases and J 7 bases; bases outside gene matches: 9. CDR3 size: 15 residues. CDR3 in DNA: TGTGCCAGCAGCCAACACCGGGACAGGGGGAGTGGCTACACCTTC. Translated: CASSQHRDRGSGYTF.

A single count supports this clone. The J gene is TRBJ2-7, the V gene TRBV29-1, with TRBD2 as a possible D gene (8 bases). The CDR3 runs 16 residues. Trimming cost V 7 bases and J 1 base, with 23 bases left between them. Per the germline V gene, CDR1 is SQVTM and CDR2 is ANQGSEA. The CDR3 region has the DNA TGCAGCGCCTGGAGTAGGGGGCCTAGCGGGTCCTACGAGCAGTACTTC. Amino acid sequence: CSAWSRGPSGSYEQYF.

The gene calls are TRBV7-2 and TRBJ2-7, with D tentatively TRBD2 (5 bases). The germline gives CDR1 SGHTA, CDR2 FQGNSA. With 5 bases removed from V and 2 bases from J, the gap between germline ends came to 19 bases. The CDR3 extends over 16 amino acids. For the CDR3, the DNA is TGTGCCAGCAGCCCCCCCGGGGAGTGGCGGGCCTACGAGCAGTACTTC. The encoded protein is CASSPPGEWRAYEQYF.

The chain employs TRBV7-9 and TRBJ2-3; 8 bases are shared with TRBD2. V lost 8 bases and J lost 2; bases outside the gene matches: 6. Germline V gene lookup returns CDR1 SEHNR and CDR2 FQNEAQ (reference sequence). The CDR3 is 14 residues long. The CDR3 spells CASLLAEITDTQYF. CDR3 DNA sequence: TGTGCCAGCCTACTAGCGGAGATCACAGATACGCAGTATTTT.

This clone was seen a single time. CDR3 nucleotides: TGCGCCAGCAGGGAGACGGGTAGCAATCAGCCCCAGCATTTT. Its protein product is CASRETGSNQPQHF. The chain combines TRBV5-1 with TRBJ1-5, with unresolved D. V was clipped by 5 bases and J by 0 bases, with 9 bases between them. The CDR3 has 14 amino acids. CDR1 is SGHRS and CDR2 is YFSETQ in the germline V gene.

The chain employs TRBV24-1 and TRBJ2-1; TRBD2 might be the D (5 bases). Germline V lookup: CDR1 KGHDR, CDR2 SFDVKD. This CDR3 has 13 residues. Trimming took off 0 bases at V and 9 bases at J, with 8 bases between the two ends. The CDR3 loop is CATSDLSGIEQFF. The CDR3 DNA is TGTGCCACCAGTGATTTGTCCGGGATTGAGCAGTTCTTC.

The chain recombines TRBV27 with TRBJ2-5; the match to TRBD2 covers 7 bases. Germline-derived CDR1 and CDR2 are MNHEY and SMNVEV (reference sequence). V lost 0 bases, J lost 4 bases, and 23 bases stayed unmatched. The CDR3 is 21 amino acids. The CDR3 loop is CASSLSRRAGSSYSKGETQYF. The CDR3 nucleotides read TGTGCCAGCAGTTTATCGAGGCGAGCGGGATCCTCATATTCCAAGGGAGAGACCCAGTACTTC.

The chain joins TRBV27 to TRBJ1-1, with 7 bases matching TRBD1. The V and J ends lost 6 bases and 5 bases, in that order; junction bases with no gene match: 6. Germline V gene data show CDR1 as MNHEY and CDR2 as SMNVEV (reference sequence). CDR3 size: 13 residues. The CDR3 nucleotides read TGTGCCAGCAGACCAGGGGGTTTTACTGAAGCTTTCTTT. It codes for CASRPGGFTEAFF.

J is TRBJ1-1 and V is TRBV5-1; D might be TRBD1 (5 bases). V lost 0 bases to trimming and J lost 3 bases, with 12 bases between them. The CDR3 totals 15 residues. Looked up from germline, CDR1 is SGHRS and CDR2 is YFSETQ. The CDR3 reads CASSLEGRGHTEAFF. CDR3 DNA sequence: TGCGCCAGCAGCTTGGAGGGGCGGGGACACACTGAAGCTTTCTTT. The full variable domain, with the rest looked up from reference TRBV5-1 and TRBJ1-1, is KAGVTQTPRYLIKTRGQQVTLSCSPISGHRSVSWYQQTPGQGLQFLFEYFSETQRNKGNFPGRFSGRQFSNSRSEMNVSTLELGDSALYLCASSLEGRGHTEAFFGQGTRLTVV.

The chain is built from TRBV19 and TRBJ2-6; D perhaps matches TRBD1 (6 bases). The CDR3 is made up of 18 amino acids. The germline gives CDR1 LNHDA, CDR2 SQIVND (reference sequence). V gave up 2 bases and J gave up 0 bases, with 14 bases separating them. CDR3 DNA sequence: TGTGCCAGTAGTATATCAGGACAGTTGAGCTCTGGGGCCAACGTCCTGACTTTC. Amino acids: CASSISGQLSSGANVLTF.

This chain links TRBV19 with TRBJ1-5; 9 nucleotides agree with TRBD1. Per germline, CDR1 LNHDA and CDR2 SQIVND (reference sequence). Trimming removed 7 bases from V and 6 bases from J; junction bases left unmatched: 10. The CDR3 has 15 amino acids. The CDR3 DNA follows: TGTGCCAGTACCCAGAGGACAGGGGTAGTTCAGCCCCAGCATTTT. Residues: CASTQRTGVVQPQHF.

V is TRBV27 and J is TRBJ2-1; 10 bases are a match to TRBD2. Germline V gene lookup returns CDR1 MNHEY and CDR2 SMNVEV (reference sequence). This CDR3 spans 17 amino acids. With V trimmed by 2 bases and J by 7 bases, 11 bases remained unmatched. CDR3 protein: CASSLGSGRPGLNEQFF. The CDR3 coding sequence is TGTGCCAGCAGTTTAGGTAGCGGGAGGCCGGGTTTAAATGAGCAGTTCTTC.

V is TRBV7-6 and J is TRBJ1-2; 7 bases fit TRBD1. Germline V gene sequence: CDR1 SGHVS, CDR2 FNYEAQ. This CDR3 is built from 16 residues. Germline trimming cut 3 bases from V and 1 base from J; bases unmatched to any gene: 8. This CDR3 is CASSFNRGQSNYGYTF. In DNA form, the CDR3 reads TGTGCCAGCAGCTTCAACAGGGGCCAGAGTAACTATGGCTACACCTTC.

The V gene is TRBV5-1, the J gene TRBJ1-3; 10 bases align to TRBD1. The CDR3 is 15 amino acids. The germline gives CDR1 SGHRS, CDR2 YFSETQ. V trimming: 4 bases; J trimming: 2 bases; junction bases outside the gene matches: 3. The CDR3 sequence: CASSQGQGTGNTIYF. In nucleotides, the CDR3 is TGCGCCAGCAGCCAGGGACAGGGGACTGGAAACACCATATATTTT. The full variable domain, its missing parts supplied by reference TRBV5-1 and TRBJ1-3, is KAGVTQTPRYLIKTRGQQVTLSCSPISGHRSVSWYQQTPGQGLQFLFEYFSETQRNKGNFPGRFSGRQFSNSRSEMNVSTLELGDSALYLCASSQGQGTGNTIYFGEGSWLTVV.